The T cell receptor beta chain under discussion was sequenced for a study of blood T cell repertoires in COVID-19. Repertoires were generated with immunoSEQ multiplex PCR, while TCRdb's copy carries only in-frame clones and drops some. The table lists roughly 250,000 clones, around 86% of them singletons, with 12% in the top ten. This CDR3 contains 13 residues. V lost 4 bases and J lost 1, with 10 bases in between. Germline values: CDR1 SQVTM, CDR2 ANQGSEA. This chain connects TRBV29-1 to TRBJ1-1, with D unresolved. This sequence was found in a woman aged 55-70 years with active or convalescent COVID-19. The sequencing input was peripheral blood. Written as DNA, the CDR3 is TGCAGCGTTGGGAGGCTAACGAACACTGAAGCTTTCTTT. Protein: CSVGRLTNTEAFF. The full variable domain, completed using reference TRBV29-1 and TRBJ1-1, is SAVISQKPSRDICQRGTSLTIQCQVDSQVTMMFWYRQQPGQSLTLIATANQGSEATYESGFVIDKFPISRPNLTFSTLTVSNMSPEDSSIYLCSVGRLTNTEAFFGQGTRLTVV.